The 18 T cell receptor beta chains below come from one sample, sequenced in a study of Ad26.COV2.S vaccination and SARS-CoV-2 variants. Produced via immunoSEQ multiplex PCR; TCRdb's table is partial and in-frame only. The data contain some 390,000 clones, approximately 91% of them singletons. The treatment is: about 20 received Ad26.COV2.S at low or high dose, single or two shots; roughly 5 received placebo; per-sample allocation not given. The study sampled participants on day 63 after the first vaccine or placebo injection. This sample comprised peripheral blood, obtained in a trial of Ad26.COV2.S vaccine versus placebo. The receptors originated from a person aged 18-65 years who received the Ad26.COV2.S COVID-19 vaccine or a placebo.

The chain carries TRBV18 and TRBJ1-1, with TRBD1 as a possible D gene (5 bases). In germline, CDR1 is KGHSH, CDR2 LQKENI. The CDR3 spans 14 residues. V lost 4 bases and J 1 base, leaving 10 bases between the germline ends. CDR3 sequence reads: CASSQSDRNTEAFF. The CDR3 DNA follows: TGTGCCAGCTCACAGTCTGACAGGAACACTGAAGCTTTCTTT.

The chain's CDR3 is CASSSSGAQPYNEQFF. CDR3 nucleotide sequence: TGTGCCAGCAGCTCTAGCGGGGCCCAGCCCTACAATGAGCAGTTCTTC. This chain connects TRBV13 to TRBJ2-1; 9 nucleotides agree with TRBD2. The germline CDR1 and CDR2 sequences are PRHDT and FYEKMQ (reference sequence). The CDR3 has 16 residues. The J segment lost 2 bases and the V segment lost 4 bases, leaving 6 bases of the junction unmatched.

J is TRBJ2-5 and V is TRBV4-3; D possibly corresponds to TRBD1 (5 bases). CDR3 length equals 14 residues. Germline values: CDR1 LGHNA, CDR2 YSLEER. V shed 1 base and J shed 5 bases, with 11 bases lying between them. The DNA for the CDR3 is TGCGCCAGCAGCCAAGCCCTTTGGGGCGAGACCCAGTACTTC. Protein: CASSQALWGETQYF.

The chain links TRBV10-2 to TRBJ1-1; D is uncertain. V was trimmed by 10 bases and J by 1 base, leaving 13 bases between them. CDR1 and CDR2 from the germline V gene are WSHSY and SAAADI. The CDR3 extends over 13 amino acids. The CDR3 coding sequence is TGCGCCACCAGGAGCGGGAGGAACACTGAAGCTTTCTTT. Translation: CATRSGRNTEAFF.

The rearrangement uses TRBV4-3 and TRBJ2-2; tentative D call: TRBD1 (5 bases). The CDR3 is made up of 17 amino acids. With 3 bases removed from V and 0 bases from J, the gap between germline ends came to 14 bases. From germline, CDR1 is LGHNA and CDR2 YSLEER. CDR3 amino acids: CASSQDPTGPNTGELFF. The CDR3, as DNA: TGCGCCAGCAGCCAGGATCCTACAGGTCCGAACACCGGGGAGCTGTTTTTT.

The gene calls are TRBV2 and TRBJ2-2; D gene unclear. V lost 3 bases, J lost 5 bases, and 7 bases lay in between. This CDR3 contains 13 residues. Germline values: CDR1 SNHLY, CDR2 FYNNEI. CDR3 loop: CASSDRDTGELFF. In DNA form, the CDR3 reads TGTGCCAGCAGTGACCGAGATACCGGGGAGCTGTTTTTT.

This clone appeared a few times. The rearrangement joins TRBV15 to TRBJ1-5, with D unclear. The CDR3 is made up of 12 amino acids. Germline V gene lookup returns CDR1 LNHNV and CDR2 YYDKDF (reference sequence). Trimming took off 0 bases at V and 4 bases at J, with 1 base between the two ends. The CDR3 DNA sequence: TGTGCCACCAGCAGAGATAATCAGCCCCAGCATTTT. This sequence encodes CATSRDNQPQHF. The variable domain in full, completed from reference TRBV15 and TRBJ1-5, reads DAMVIQNPRYQVTQFGKPVTLSCSQTLNHNVMYWYQQKSSQAPKLLFHYYDKDFNNEADTPDNFQSRRPNTSFCFLDIRSPGLGDTAMYLCATSRDNQPQHFGDGTRLSIL.

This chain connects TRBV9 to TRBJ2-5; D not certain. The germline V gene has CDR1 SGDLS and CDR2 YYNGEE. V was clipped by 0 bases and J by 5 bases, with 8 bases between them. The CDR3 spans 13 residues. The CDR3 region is CASSVEMGETQYF. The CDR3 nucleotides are TGTGCCAGCAGCGTAGAAATGGGTGAGACCCAGTACTTC. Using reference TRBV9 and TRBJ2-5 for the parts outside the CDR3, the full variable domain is DSGVTQTPKHLITATGQRVTLRCSPRSGDLSVYWYQQSLDQGLQFLIQYYNGEERAKGNILERFSAQQFPDLHSELNLSSLELGDSALYFCASSVEMGETQYFGPGTRLLVL.

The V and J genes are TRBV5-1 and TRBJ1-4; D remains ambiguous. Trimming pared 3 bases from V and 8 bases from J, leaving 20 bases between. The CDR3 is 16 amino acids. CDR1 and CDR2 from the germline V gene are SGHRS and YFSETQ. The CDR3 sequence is CASSWQPVGDNEKLFF. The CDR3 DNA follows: TGCGCCAGCAGCTGGCAGCCAGTTGGGGATAACGAAAAACTGTTTTTT.

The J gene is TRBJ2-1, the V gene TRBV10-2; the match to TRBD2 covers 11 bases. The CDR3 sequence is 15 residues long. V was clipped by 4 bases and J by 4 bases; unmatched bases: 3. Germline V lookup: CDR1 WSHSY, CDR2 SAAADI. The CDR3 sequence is CASSGGTSGYNEQFF. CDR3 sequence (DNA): TGCGCCAGCAGTGGCGGGACTAGCGGATACAATGAGCAGTTCTTC.

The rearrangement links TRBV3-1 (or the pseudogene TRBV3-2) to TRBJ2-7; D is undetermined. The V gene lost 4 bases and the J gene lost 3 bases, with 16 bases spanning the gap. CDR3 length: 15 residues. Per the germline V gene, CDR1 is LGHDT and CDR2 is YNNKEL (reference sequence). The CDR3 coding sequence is TGTGCCAGCAGCCGCGAATCCAGGCCCCTCTACGAGCAGTACTTC. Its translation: CASSRESRPLYEQYF.

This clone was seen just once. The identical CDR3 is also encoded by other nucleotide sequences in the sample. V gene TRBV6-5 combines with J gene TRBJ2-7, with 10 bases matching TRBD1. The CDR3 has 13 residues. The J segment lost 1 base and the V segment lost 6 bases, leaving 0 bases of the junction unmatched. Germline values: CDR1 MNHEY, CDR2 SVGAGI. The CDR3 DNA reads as TGTGCCAGCAGGGGACAGGGGTCCTACGAGCAGTACTTC. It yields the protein CASRGQGSYEQYF.

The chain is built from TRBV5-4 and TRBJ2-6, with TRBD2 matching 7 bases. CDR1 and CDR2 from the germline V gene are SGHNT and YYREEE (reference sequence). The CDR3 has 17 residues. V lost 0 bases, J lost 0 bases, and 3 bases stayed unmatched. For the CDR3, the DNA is TGTGCCAGCAGCTTGGGAGGGAGGGCCTCTGGGGCCAACGTCCTGACTTTC. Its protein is CASSLGGRASGANVLTF.

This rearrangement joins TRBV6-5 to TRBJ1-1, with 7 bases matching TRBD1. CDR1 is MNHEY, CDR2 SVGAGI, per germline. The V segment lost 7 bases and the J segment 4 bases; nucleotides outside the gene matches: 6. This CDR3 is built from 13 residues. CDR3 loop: CASNQGGSTEAFF. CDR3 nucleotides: TGTGCCAGCAACCAGGGGGGCAGCACTGAAGCTTTCTTT.

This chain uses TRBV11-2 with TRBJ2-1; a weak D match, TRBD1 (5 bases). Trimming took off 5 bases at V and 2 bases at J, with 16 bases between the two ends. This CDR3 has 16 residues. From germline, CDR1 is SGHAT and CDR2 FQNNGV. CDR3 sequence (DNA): TGTGCCAGCAGCAAGGGGCCAGAGTGGCCCTACAATGAGCAGTTCTTC. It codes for CASSKGPEWPYNEQFF.

The CDR3 reads CASSLILGGSYGYTF. CDR3 bases: TGTGCCAGCAGCTTGATTTTGGGGGGGTCCTATGGCTACACCTTC. The J gene is TRBJ1-2, the V gene TRBV5-4; D possibly corresponds to TRBD1 (5 bases). This CDR3 spans 15 amino acids. Germline CDR1 reads SGHNT; CDR2 reads YYREEE (reference sequence). The V end lost 1 base, the J end lost 4 bases, and 14 bases lay between the germline ends.

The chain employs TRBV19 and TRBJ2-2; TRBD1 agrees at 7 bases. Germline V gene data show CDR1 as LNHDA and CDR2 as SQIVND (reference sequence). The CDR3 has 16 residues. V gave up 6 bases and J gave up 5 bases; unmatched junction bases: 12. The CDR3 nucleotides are TGTGCCAGTAGCCCCTCAAGGGGGCGCCGGACCGGGGAGCTGTTTTTT. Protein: CASSPSRGRRTGELFF.

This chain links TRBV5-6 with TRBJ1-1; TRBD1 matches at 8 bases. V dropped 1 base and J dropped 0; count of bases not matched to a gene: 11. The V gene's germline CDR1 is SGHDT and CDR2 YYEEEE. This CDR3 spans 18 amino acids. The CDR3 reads CASSLPETGVRMNTEAFF. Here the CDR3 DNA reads TGTGCCAGCAGCTTGCCAGAGACAGGGGTGAGGATGAACACTGAAGCTTTCTTT.